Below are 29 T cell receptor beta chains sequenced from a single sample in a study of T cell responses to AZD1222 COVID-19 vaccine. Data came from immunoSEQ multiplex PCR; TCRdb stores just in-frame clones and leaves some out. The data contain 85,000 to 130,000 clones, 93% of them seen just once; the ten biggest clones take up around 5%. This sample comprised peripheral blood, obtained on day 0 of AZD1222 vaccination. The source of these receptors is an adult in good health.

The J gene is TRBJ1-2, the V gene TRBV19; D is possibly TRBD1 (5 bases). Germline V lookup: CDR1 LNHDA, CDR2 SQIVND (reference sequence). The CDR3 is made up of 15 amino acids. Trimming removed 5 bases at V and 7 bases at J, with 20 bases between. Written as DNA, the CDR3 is TGTGCCAGTAGTCTCCCCGGGACTGAGAGGCGTGGCTACACCTTC. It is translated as CASSLPGTERRGYTF.

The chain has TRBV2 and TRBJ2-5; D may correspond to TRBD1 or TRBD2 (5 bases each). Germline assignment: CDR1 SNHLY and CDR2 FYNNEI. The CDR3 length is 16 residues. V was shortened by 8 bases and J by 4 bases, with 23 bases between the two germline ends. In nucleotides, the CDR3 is TGTGCCAGCTCCCCGAAAATCTCCGGGGCTGCAGAGACCCAGTACTTC. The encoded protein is CASSPKISGAAETQYF.

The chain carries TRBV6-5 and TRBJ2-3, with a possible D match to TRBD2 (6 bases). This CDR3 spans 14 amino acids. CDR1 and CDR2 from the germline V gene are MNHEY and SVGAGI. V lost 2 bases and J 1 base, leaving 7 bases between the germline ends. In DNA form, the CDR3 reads TGTGCCAGCAGTTACGGCGGGGGCACAGATACGCAGTATTTT. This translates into CASSYGGGTDTQYF.

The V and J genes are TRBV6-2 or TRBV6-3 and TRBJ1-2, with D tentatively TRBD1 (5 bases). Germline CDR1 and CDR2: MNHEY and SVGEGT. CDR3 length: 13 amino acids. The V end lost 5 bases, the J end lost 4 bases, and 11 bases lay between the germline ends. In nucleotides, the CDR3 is TGTGCCAGCAGTGCTTTCAGGGTCTATGGCTACACCTTC. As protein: CASSAFRVYGYTF.

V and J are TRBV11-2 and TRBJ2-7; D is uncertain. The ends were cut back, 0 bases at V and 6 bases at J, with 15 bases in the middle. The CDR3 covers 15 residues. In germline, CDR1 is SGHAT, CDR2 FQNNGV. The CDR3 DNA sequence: TGTGCCAGCAGCTTAGATCGGACCGATGTCTCCGAGCAGTACTTC. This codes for CASSLDRTDVSEQYF.

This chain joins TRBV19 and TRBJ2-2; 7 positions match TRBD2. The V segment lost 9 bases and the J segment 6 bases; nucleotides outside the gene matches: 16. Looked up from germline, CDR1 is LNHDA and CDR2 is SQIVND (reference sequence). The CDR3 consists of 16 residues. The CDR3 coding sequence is TGTGCCAGACCCTATTGGGGGGGATCCAAACCCGGGGAGCTGTTTTTT. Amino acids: CARPYWGGSKPGELFF.

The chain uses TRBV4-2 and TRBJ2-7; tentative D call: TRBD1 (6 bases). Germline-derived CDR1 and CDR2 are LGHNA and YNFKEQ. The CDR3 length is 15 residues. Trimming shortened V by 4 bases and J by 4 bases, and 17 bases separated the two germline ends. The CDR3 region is CASSPHRTGNYEQYF. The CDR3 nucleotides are TGTGCCAGCAGCCCCCATCGTACAGGGAATTACGAGCAGTACTTC.

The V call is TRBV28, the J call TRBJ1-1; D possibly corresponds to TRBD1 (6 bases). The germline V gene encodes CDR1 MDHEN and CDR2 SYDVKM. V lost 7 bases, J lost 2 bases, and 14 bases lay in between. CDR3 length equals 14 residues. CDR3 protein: CASTQQGPNTEAFF. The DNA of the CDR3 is TGTGCCAGCACCCAACAGGGTCCCAACACTGAAGCTTTCTTT.

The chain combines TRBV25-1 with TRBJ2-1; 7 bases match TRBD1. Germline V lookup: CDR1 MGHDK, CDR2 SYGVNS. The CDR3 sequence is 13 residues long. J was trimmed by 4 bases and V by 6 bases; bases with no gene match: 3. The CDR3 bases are TGTGCCAGCAGGAAGACAGGGTACAATGAGCAGTTCTTC. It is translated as CASRKTGYNEQFF.

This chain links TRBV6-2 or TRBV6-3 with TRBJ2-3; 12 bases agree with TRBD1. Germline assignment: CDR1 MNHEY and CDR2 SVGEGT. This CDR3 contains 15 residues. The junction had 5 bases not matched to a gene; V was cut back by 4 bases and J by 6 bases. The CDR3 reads CASSFPGQGADTQYF. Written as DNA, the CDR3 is TGTGCCAGCAGTTTCCCGGGACAGGGGGCGGATACGCAGTATTTT.

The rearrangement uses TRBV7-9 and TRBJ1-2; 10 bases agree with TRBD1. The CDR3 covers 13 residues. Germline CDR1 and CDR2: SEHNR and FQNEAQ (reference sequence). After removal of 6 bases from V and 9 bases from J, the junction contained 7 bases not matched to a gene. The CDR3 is CASSRGQGRSYTF. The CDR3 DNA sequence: TGTGCCAGCAGTCGGGGACAGGGGCGAAGCTACACCTTC.

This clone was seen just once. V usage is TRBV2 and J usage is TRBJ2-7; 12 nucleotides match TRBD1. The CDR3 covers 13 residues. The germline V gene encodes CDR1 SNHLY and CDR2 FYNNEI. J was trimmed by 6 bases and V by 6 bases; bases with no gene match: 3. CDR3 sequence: CASRGDRGREQYF. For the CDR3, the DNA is TGTGCCAGCAGGGGGGACAGGGGGCGCGAGCAGTACTTC.

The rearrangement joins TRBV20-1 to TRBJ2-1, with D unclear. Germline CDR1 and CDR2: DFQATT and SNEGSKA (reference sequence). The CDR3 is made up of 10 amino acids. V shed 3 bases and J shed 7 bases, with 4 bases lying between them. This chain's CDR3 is CSASRNEQFF. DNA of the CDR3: TGCAGTGCTAGTCGAAATGAGCAGTTCTTC.

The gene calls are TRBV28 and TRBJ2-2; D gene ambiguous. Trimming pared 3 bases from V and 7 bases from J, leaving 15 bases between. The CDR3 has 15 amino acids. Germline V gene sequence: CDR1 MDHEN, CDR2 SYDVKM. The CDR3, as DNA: TGTGCCAGCAGTTTCTACCAACCTATGCGCGGGGAGCTGTTTTTT. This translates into CASSFYQPMRGELFF. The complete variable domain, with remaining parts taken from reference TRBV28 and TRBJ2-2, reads DVKVTQSSRYLVKRTGEKVFLECVQDMDHENMFWYRQDPGLGLRLIYFSYDVKMKEKGDIPEGYSVSREKKERFSLILESASTNQTSMYLCASSFYQPMRGELFFGEGSRLTVL.

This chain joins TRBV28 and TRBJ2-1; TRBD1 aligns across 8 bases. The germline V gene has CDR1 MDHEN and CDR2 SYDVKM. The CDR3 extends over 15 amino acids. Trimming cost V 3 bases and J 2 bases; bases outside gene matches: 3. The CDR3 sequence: CASSLRTGTYNEQFF. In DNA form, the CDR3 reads TGTGCCAGCAGTTTGAGGACAGGGACCTACAATGAGCAGTTCTTC. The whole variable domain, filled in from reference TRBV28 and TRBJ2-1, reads DVKVTQSSRYLVKRTGEKVFLECVQDMDHENMFWYRQDPGLGLRLIYFSYDVKMKEKGDIPEGYSVSREKKERFSLILESASTNQTSMYLCASSLRTGTYNEQFFGPGTRLTVL.

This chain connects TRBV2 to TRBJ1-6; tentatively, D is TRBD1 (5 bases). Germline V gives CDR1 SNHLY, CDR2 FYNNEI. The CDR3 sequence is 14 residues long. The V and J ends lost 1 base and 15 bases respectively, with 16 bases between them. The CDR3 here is CASSEGGGLFNLHF. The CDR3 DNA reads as TGTGCCAGCAGTGAAGGTGGGGGACTATTCAACCTCCACTTT.

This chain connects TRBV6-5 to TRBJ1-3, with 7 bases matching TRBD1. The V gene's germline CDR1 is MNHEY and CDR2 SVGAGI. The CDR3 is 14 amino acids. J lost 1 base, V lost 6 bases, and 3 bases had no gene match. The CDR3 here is CASSRGQSGNTIYF. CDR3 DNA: TGTGCCAGCAGCCGGGGACAGTCTGGAAACACCATATATTTT.

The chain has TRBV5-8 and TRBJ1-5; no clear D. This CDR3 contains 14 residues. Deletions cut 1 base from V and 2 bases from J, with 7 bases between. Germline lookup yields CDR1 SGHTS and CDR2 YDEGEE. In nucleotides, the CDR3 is TGTGCCAGCAGCTTGAGGGTAGGCAATCAGCCCCAGCATTTT. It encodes CASSLRVGNQPQHF.

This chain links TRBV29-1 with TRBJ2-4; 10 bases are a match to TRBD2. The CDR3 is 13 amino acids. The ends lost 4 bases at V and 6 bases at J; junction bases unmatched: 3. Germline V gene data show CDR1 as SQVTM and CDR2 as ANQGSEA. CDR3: CSVVRTSGNIQYF. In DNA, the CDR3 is TGCAGCGTTGTGAGGACTAGCGGAAACATTCAGTACTTC.

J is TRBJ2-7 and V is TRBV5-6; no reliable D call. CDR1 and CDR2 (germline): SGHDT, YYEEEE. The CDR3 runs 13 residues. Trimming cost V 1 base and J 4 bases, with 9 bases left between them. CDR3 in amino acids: CASSLSLLYEQYF. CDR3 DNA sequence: TGTGCCAGCAGCTTGTCTTTACTTTACGAGCAGTACTTC.

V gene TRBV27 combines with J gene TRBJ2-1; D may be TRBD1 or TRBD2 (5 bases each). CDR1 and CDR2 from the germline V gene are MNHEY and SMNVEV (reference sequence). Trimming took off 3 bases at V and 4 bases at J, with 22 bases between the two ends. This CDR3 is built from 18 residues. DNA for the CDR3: TGTGCCAGCAGTTTTCTCCCCGGACGTGGGACGGGTTACAATGAGCAGTTCTTC. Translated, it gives CASSFLPGRGTGYNEQFF.

The CDR3 DNA sequence: TGTGCCAGCAGCCAAAGGACAGGACAAGAGACCCAGTACTTC. It specifies CASSQRTGQETQYF. This chain uses TRBV3-1 (or the pseudogene TRBV3-2) with TRBJ2-5; 7 positions match TRBD1. Trimming removed 2 bases from V and 2 bases from J; junction bases left unmatched: 2. The CDR3 loop spans 14 amino acids. Germline V gene lookup returns CDR1 LGHDT and CDR2 YNNKEL (reference sequence).

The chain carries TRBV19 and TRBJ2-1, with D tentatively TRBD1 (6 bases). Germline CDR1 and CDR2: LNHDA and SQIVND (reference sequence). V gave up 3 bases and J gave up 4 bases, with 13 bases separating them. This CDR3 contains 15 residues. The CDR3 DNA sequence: TGTGCCAGTAGTATTAATGGGGGCGGTTACAATGAGCAGTTCTTC. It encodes CASSINGGGYNEQFF.

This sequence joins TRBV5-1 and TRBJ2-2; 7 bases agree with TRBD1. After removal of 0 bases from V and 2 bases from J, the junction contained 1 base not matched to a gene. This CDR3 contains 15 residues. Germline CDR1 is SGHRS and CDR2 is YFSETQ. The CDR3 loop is CASSLAGGNTGELFF. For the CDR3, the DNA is TGCGCCAGCAGCTTGGCAGGGGGAAACACCGGGGAGCTGTTTTTT.

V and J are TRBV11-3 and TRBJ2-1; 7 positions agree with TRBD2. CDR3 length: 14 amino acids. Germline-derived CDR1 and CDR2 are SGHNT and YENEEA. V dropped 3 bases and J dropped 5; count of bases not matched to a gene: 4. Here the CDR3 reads CASSLGREHNEQFF. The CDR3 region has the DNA TGTGCCAGCAGCTTGGGGCGGGAGCACAATGAGCAGTTCTTC.

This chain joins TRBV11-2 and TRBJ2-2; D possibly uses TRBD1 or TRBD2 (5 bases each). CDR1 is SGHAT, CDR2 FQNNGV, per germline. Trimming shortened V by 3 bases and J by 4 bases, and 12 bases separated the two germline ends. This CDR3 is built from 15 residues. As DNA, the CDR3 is TGTGCCAGCAGCTTTCCGTCTGGGGGCACCGGGGAGCTGTTTTTT. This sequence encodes CASSFPSGGTGELFF.

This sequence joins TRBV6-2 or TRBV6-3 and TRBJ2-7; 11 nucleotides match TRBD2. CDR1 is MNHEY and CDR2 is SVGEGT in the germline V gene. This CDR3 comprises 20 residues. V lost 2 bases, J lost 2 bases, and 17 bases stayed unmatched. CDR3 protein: CASSYGALAGDLLTPYEQYF. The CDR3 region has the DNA TGTGCCAGCAGTTACGGGGCACTAGCGGGAGACCTACTCACGCCCTACGAGCAGTACTTC.

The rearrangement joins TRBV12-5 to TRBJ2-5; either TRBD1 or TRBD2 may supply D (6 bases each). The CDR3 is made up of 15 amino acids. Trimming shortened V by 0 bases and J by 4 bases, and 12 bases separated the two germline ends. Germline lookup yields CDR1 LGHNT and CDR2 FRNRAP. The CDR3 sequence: CASGLVRTGAETQYF. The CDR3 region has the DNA TGTGCTAGTGGTTTGGTACGAACGGGGGCAGAGACCCAGTACTTC.

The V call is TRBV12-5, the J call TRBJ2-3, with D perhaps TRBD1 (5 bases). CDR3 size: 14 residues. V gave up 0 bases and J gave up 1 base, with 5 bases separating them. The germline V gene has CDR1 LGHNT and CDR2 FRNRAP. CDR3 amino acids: CASGLVQGTDTQYF. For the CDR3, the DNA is TGTGCTAGTGGTTTGGTACAGGGCACAGATACGCAGTATTTT.